Shown below are 8 T cell receptor beta chains from a single sample sequenced in a study of tumor-infiltrating lymphocytes in primary liver carcinoma. For blood RNA, unsorted whole blood served as the source, and germline DNA was extracted too. The authors made TCR beta cDNA from around 500 ng total RNA with a constant-region primer. Three rounds of nested multiplex PCR with slightly modified ARM-PCR produced TCR beta libraries. A C-beta reverse primer and TRBV1-TRBV30 forward primers served in each of the first two PCR rounds, at 10 cycles apiece. TCRdb analysed the multiplex PCR reads with MiXCR anew, one entry per CDR3 protein. The sample has 250,000 to 350,000 distinct CDR3 sequences, approximately 58% seen once; the top ten hold over 15%. The sequenced sample consisted of peripheral blood. The receptor set was obtained from a woman aged 25-40 years with primary liver carcinoma and hepatitis B virus infection.

The rearrangement links TRBV28 to TRBJ2-2; TRBD2 is a possible D gene (6 bases). Trimming shortened V by 5 bases and J by 7 bases, and 17 bases separated the two germline ends. Per germline, CDR1 MDHEN and CDR2 SYDVKM. This CDR3 has 15 amino acids. CDR3 nucleotides: TGTGCCAGCAGTGCCCCCGGGAGCAGCTACGGGGAGCTGTTTTTT. Encoded protein: CASSAPGSSYGELFF.

The sample holds one count of this clonotype. A much larger clone is a single base away; this may be a read error. The chain links TRBV6-2 or TRBV6-3 to TRBJ2-1; tentative D call: TRBD2 (6 bases). The germline gives CDR1 MNHEY, CDR2 SVGEGT. Trimming removed 7 bases at V and 8 bases at J, with 18 bases between. CDR3 length equals 14 residues. The CDR3 region has the DNA TGTGCCAGCACCTTGGCGGGGAAGGGCTATGAGCAGTTCTTC. This translates into CASTLAGKGYEQFF.

Concerning this clonotype: This may be a read error: a much more frequent sequence differs by one nucleotide. The chain employs TRBV4-1 and TRBJ2-5; D perhaps matches TRBD1 (5 bases). In germline, CDR1 is MGHRA, CDR2 YSYEKL. Trimming shortened V by 1 base and J by 9 bases, and 12 bases separated the two germline ends. The CDR3 runs 13 residues. In DNA form, the CDR3 reads TGCGCCAGCAGCCAAGGGCTCCAAGGGGCCCAGTACTTC. It yields the protein CASSQGLQGAQYF.

This clonotype was counted once. Its ends do not fully match the called genes, so a read error is possible. For the CDR3, the DNA is TGTGCCGGCAGTTACCTACGGGGGGATCGGTTCTTC. As protein: CAGSYLRGDRFF. The rearrangement joins TRBV12-3 or TRBV12-4 to TRBJ2-1, with 7 bases identical to TRBD2. The CDR3 consists of 12 residues.

The chain recombines TRBV6-5 with TRBJ2-7, with a possible D match to TRBD2 (5 bases). Germline CDR1 and CDR2: MNHEY and SVGAGI. CDR3 length: 16 residues. V was pared by 6 bases and J by 0 bases, with 18 bases between. The CDR3 nucleotides are TGTGCCAGCAGACACACCGTTAACGGGAACTCCTACGAGCAGTACTTC. This translates into CASRHTVNGNSYEQYF.

To note about this clonotype: A read error may explain this, as a much larger clone is one base away. The V gene is TRBV6-1, the J gene TRBJ1-5; unclear D gene. Germline CDR1 and CDR2: MNHNS and SASEGT. V lost 3 bases and J 6 bases, leaving 15 bases between the germline ends. The CDR3 extends over 15 amino acids. CDR3 region: CASSEYAHRGQPQHF. In DNA, the CDR3 is TGTGCCAGCAGTGAGTATGCGCATAGAGGTCAGCCCCAGCATTTT.

This clonotype was found many times. This chain uses TRBV6-5 with TRBJ2-1; possible D gene TRBD1, 5 bases. Germline CDR1 is MNHEY and CDR2 is SVGAGI. CDR3 length: 14 amino acids. The V end lost 5 bases, the J end lost 1 base, and 9 bases lay between the germline ends. CDR3 sequence reads: CASSGAESYNEQFF. The CDR3 region has the DNA TGTGCCAGCAGTGGGGCGGAATCCTACAATGAGCAGTTCTTC.

As regards this clonotype: A clone one base away is much larger, so this may be a read error. The V gene is TRBV6-2 or TRBV6-3, the J gene TRBJ2-3; no firm D call. The CDR3 spans 15 residues. V was pared by 7 bases and J by 4 bases, with 18 bases between. Germline V gene data show CDR1 as MNHEY and CDR2 as SVGEGT. DNA for the CDR3: TGTGCCAGCAATCAGTTCTGGATGGATGCAGATACGCAGTATTTT. Translated, it gives CASNQFWMDADTQYF.